This TCR beta chain was captured in a study of blood T cell repertoires in COVID-19. Germline lookup yields CDR1 LNHDA and CDR2 SQIVND (reference sequence). The V gene end was trimmed by 1 base and the J gene end by 4 bases; junction bases not matched to a gene: 10. The CDR3 spans 18 residues. TCRdb's table, derived via immunoSEQ multiplex PCR, lists solely in-frame clones and lacks some. The data show 60,000 to 90,000 clones, roughly 70% seen once. What was sequenced was peripheral blood. This TCR was recovered from a man in his sixties with acute or convalescent COVID-19. The chain is built from TRBV19 and TRBJ2-1, with TRBD2 matching 10 bases. This CDR3 reads CASSIAQAGGHGYNEQFF. CDR3 bases: TGTGCCAGTAGTATAGCCCAAGCGGGAGGGCACGGGTACAATGAGCAGTTCTTC. The full variable domain, completed using reference TRBV19 and TRBJ2-1, is DGGITQSPKYLFRKEGQNVTLSCEQNLNHDAMYWYRQDPGQGLRLIYYSQIVNDFQKGDIAEGYSVSREKKESFPLTVTSAQKNPTAFYLCASSIAQAGGHGYNEQFFGPGTRLTVL.